A selection of T cell receptor beta chains follows, all from one sample in a study of blood T cells in healthy people across ages. TCRdb fed the 5' RACE reads into MiXCR, producing one record per CDR3 protein. In the table there are some 1.8 million distinct CDR3 sequences, around 42% of which are singletons. The sample taken for sequencing was blood. Every receptor here comes from a human donor in good health. The CDR3 runs from the conserved cysteine through the conserved F or W. A D gene is named only where the DNA matches it firmly. Clone size is stated in some rows and not others, as once, few, many or a class when expanded.

V gene	clone size	J gene	D gene	CDR3 DNA	CDR3 protein
TRBV6-6	.	TRBJ1-2	.	TGTGCCAGCAGTTACTCCGGGACATTGTATGGCTACACCTTC	CASSYSGTLYGYTF
TRBV9	once	TRBJ1-6	.	TGTGCCAGCAGCGTAGGAGACAGGTTGTCTTCACCCCTCCACTTT	CASSVGDRLSSPLHF
TRBV7-3	.	TRBJ2-5	.	TGTGCCAGCAGTGAATTTACTAGCATCTATGAGCAGTACTTC	CASSEFTSIYEQYF
TRBV24-1	once	TRBJ2-3	TRBD1	TGTGCCACCAGGTCCCGGGACAGCTCAGATACGCAGTATTTT	CATRSRDSSDTQYF
TRBV27	few	TRBJ2-1	.	TGTGCCAGCAGACACCTCGCTAGCGACTCCTACAATGAGCAGTTCTTC	CASRHLASDSYNEQFF
TRBV6-4	.	TRBJ2-7	TRBD1	TGTGCCAGCAGTGACGGGCAGGGGGCCCGCGAGCAGTACTTC	CASSDGQGAREQYF
TRBV6-4	.	TRBJ2-1	TRBD1	TGTGCCAGCGCAATTACAGGGGGCTCCTACAATGAGCAGTTCTTC	CASAITGGSYNEQFF
TRBV29-1	.	TRBJ1-2	.	TGCAGCGTTGGTGAGGCAGATGGCTACACCTTC	CSVGEADGYTF
TRBV7-2	.	TRBJ1-2	.	TGTGCCTCAGCTCGATGGGCGAGCTATGGCTACACCTTC	CASARWASYGYTF
TRBV20-1	.	TRBJ1-4	.	TGCAGTGCTAGGCAGGGGTTTAAAAATGAAAAACTGTTTTTT	CSARQGFKNEKLFF
TRBV10-3	.	TRBJ2-3	.	TGTGCCATCAGTGAGTCCTCCAGGGTTACAGATACGCAGTATTTT	CAISESSRVTDTQYF
TRBV2	.	TRBJ1-4	.	TGTGCCAGCAGGCCCCAAGGAGAAAAACTGTTTTTT	CASRPQGEKLFF
TRBV4-1	.	TRBJ2-3	.	TGCGCCAGTAGCCAAGTCTCCCTCACGGGGATTCTGTATACGCAGTATTTT	CASSQVSLTGILYTQYF
TRBV20-1	.	TRBJ1-2	.	TGCAGTGCTAGTGTTCCGGTAGGCTATGGCTACACCTTC	CSASVPVGYGYTF
TRBV29-1	few	TRBJ1-2	.	TGCAGCGTTGCAGGGGACTATGGCTACACCTTC	CSVAGDYGYTF
TRBV25-1	.	TRBJ1-1	.	TGTGCCAGCAGTGAAGAATATGGAGAAGCTTTCTTT	CASSEEYGEAFF
TRBV27	.	TRBJ2-7	.	TGTGCCAGCAGTCCCGGGGGCAGCAGGGGGGACGAGCAGTACTTC	CASSPGGSRGDEQYF
TRBV6-5	.	TRBJ2-3	TRBD1	TGTGCCAGCAGTACACGACAGACCTTCAGGGGGCAAGTGACAGATACGCAGTATTTT	CASSTRQTFRGQVTDTQYF
TRBV11-2	.	TRBJ2-3	.	TGTGCCAGCAGCTTTAGCTTGGCAGATATGCAGTATTTT	CASSFSLADMQYF
TRBV7-2	.	TRBJ1-2	.	TGTGCCAGCAGATTGGGGGATGGCTATGGCTACACCTTC	CASRLGDGYGYTF
TRBV7-6	few	TRBJ2-5	.	TGTGCCAGCAGAAACCACGCCGGGACCGAGGAGACCCAGTACTTC	CASRNHAGTEETQYF
TRBV20-1	.	TRBJ2-5	.	TGCAGTGCTAGATCCGACGGCTCCCGGTACCAAGAGACCCAGTACTTC	CSARSDGSRYQETQYF
TRBV9	.	TRBJ2-1	.	TGTGCCGGCAGCGAGGGGGGAAGGGTCTACAATGAGCAGTTCTTC	CAGSEGGRVYNEQFF
TRBV28	.	TRBJ1-1	TRBD1	TGTGCCAGCAGGTCAGGGGGGGCGAACACTGAAGCTTTCTTT	CASRSGGANTEAFF
TRBV7-2	.	TRBJ2-7	TRBD1	TGTGCCAGCAGCTTAGTCCCCGGGACAGGGGCCTACGAGCAGTACTTC	CASSLVPGTGAYEQYF
TRBV6-1	few	TRBJ2-1	TRBD2	TGTGCCAGCACCTCGGGGCGGGGGGGCCTTCCTGAGCAGTTCTTC	CASTSGRGGLPEQFF
TRBV24-1	.	TRBJ2-5	.	TGTGCCACCAGTGATGGGTATCAAGAGACCCAGTACTTC	CATSDGYQETQYF
TRBV6-2/TRBV6-3	.	TRBJ2-5	TRBD1	TGTGCCAGCAGTCCCCCGACAGGGGCCCGTGGGGTCCAGTACTTC	CASSPPTGARGVQYF
TRBV4-2	.	TRBJ2-1	TRBD2	TGTGCCGGCAGCCAAGATTCCGCGGGGGGGCCCGATGAGCAGTTCTTC	CAGSQDSAGGPDEQFF
TRBV6-2/TRBV6-3	.	TRBJ1-2	.	TGTGCCAGCGGGGACTATGGCTACACCTTC	CASGDYGYTF
TRBV2	.	TRBJ2-7	.	TGTGCCAGCAGTCTCCGGATGGTAAGCTCCTACGAGCAGTACTTC	CASSLRMVSSYEQYF
TRBV5-1	.	TRBJ2-3	.	TGCGCCAGCAGCTTCAGAAGATCCCAAGATACGCAGTATTTT	CASSFRRSQDTQYF
TRBV7-2	.	TRBJ1-2	TRBD1	TGTGCCAGCAGCCTAAGACAGGACAGGGGCGGTGGCTACACCTTC	CASSLRQDRGGGYTF
TRBV5-1	.	TRBJ1-1	TRBD1	TGCGCCAGCAGCTCCAGGGACAGGATCACTGAAGCTTTCTTT	CASSSRDRITEAFF
TRBV7-3	.	TRBJ1-1	.	TGTGCCAGCAGCTTAATCCGGCGCATTCGGGACACTGAAGCTTTCTTT	CASSLIRRIRDTEAFF
TRBV3-1	.	TRBJ1-2	.	TGTGCCAGCAGCCAGGCGGACAAGAGATGGGCGTATGGCTACACCTTC	CASSQADKRWAYGYTF
TRBV5-1	few	TRBJ2-3	.	TGCGCCAGCATGAAGGGAGGGGGAAGCACAGATACGCAGTATTTT	CASMKGGGSTDTQYF
TRBV29-1	.	TRBJ1-1	.	TGCAGCGTTGAACGGCAAGGGAGGAGGAGCACTGAAGCTTTCTTT	CSVERQGRRSTEAFF
TRBV29-1	.	TRBJ2-3	TRBD1	TGCAGCGTTGAAGCAGGGACAGGGAACACAGATACGCAGTATTTT	CSVEAGTGNTDTQYF
TRBV12-3/TRBV12-4	few	TRBJ2-3	.	TGTGCCAGCAGCCGAATGGTAGGGGATACGCAGTATTTT	CASSRMVGDTQYF
TRBV9	.	TRBJ1-6	.	TGTGCCAGCAGCGTAGAACCAATCTCCTATAATTCACCCCTCCACTTT	CASSVEPISYNSPLHF
TRBV7-2	few	TRBJ1-2	.	TGTGCCAGCAGCTTCCTCGGCAGGGACTATGGCTACACCTTC	CASSFLGRDYGYTF
TRBV7-2	few	TRBJ2-4	.	TGTGCCAGCAGCTTAGAGTCCCGTAAAAACATTCAGTACTTC	CASSLESRKNIQYF
TRBV10-3	many	TRBJ2-7	TRBD1	TGTGCCATCAAGGACAGGAGCGAATCCTACGAGCAGTACTTC	CAIKDRSESYEQYF
TRBV10-3	once	TRBJ2-3	.	TGTGCCATCAGTGGGCGGACAGGGTTCGTGCGGGAGGGCCGGGGAGATACGCAGTATTTT	CAISGRTGFVREGRGDTQYF
TRBV12-3/TRBV12-4	.	TRBJ2-7	TRBD2	TGTGCCAGCCGTAAAACTAGCGGGGGGCCCTACGAGCAGTACTTC	CASRKTSGGPYEQYF
TRBV4-3	.	TRBJ1-6	.	TGCGCCAGCAGCCAATATACTAATTCACCCCTCCACTTT	CASSQYTNSPLHF
TRBV27	.	TRBJ1-1	.	TGTGCCAGCAGTCCTCCGGGACTCTCAGAAGCTTTCTTT	CASSPPGLSEAFF
TRBV5-1	few	TRBJ2-5	.	TGCGCCAGCAGCCCGGCCGTCGCCCAGGGCCCCCAAGAGACCCAGTACTTC	CASSPAVAQGPQETQYF
TRBV5-1	.	TRBJ2-5	.	TGCGCCAGCAGCCTCGGGGTAAACGAAGAGACCCAGTACTTC	CASSLGVNEETQYF
TRBV7-2	many	TRBJ2-7	.	TGTGCCAGCAGCTTAGATCGGGGCTCCAACGAGCAGTACTTC	CASSLDRGSNEQYF